Below are 7 T cell receptor beta chains sequenced from a single sample in a study of blood T cell repertoires in COVID-19. Some clones are missing from TCRdb's copy, which holds only in-frame ones; the method was immunoSEQ multiplex PCR. This sample yields fewer than 300,000 clones, of which roughly 86% are seen a single time; roughly 9.8% belongs to the top ten. The source material was peripheral blood. The receptors here all came from a man aged 35 to 55 who had recovered from COVID-19.

This chain uses TRBV6-5 with TRBJ2-7, with 9 bases aligning to TRBD1. The CDR3 has 13 residues. Losses at the gene ends were 8 bases for V and 5 bases for J; bases not matched to a gene: 7. Germline CDR1 and CDR2: MNHEY and SVGAGI. CDR3 coding DNA: TGTGCCAGCCAGATGGGACAGGGTCACGAGCAGTACTTC. This gives the protein CASQMGQGHEQYF.

This chain joins TRBV6-2 or TRBV6-3 and TRBJ2-7; 9 nucleotides align to TRBD2. This CDR3 has 18 amino acids. Unmatched junction bases numbered 16, after V lost 5 bases and J lost 2 bases. Germline V gene sequence: CDR1 MNHEY, CDR2 SVGEGT. This CDR3 is CASSHGRGGLSTAYEQYF. Written as DNA, the CDR3 is TGTGCCAGCAGTCACGGGCGGGGGGGCCTTTCAACGGCCTACGAGCAGTACTTC.

This chain connects TRBV20-1 to TRBJ2-7, with TRBD2 matching 10 bases. V lost 5 bases, J lost 3 bases, and 7 bases stayed unmatched. This CDR3 region has 14 residues. Germline assignment: CDR1 DFQATT and CDR2 SNEGSKA (reference sequence). In DNA form, the CDR3 reads TGCAGTGCTCGTGGACTAGCGGAACACTACGAGCAGTACTTC. Translating gives CSARGLAEHYEQYF.

The J gene is TRBJ2-7, the V gene TRBV19; D may be TRBD1 (6 bases). This CDR3 region has 14 residues. Germline CDR1 is LNHDA and CDR2 is SQIVND (reference sequence). With 3 bases removed from V and 2 bases from J, the gap between germline ends came to 11 bases. The CDR3 loop reads CASSIRTATYEQYF. The CDR3 region has the DNA TGTGCCAGTAGTATTAGGACAGCAACCTACGAGCAGTACTTC.

This CDR3 reads CASSMRQGLNYGYTF. In nucleotides, the CDR3 is TGCGCCAGCAGCATGCGACAGGGTCTGAACTATGGCTACACCTTC. The chain combines TRBV5-1 with TRBJ1-2, with 7 bases fitting TRBD1. Germline-derived CDR1 and CDR2 are SGHRS and YFSETQ. The V gene end was trimmed by 4 bases and the J gene end by 2 bases; junction bases not matched to a gene: 8. The CDR3 runs 15 residues.

This clone occurred once. The chain employs TRBV7-8 and TRBJ2-2; TRBD1 matches at 7 bases. Germline V gene lookup returns CDR1 SGHVS and CDR2 FQNEAQ. The length of the CDR3 is 16 residues. V lost 3 bases to trimming and J lost 5 bases; unmatched junction nucleotides: 9. CDR3 sequence: CASSLLRGGWTGELFF. The DNA of the CDR3 is TGTGCCAGCAGCTTGCTAAGAGGGGGCTGGACCGGGGAGCTGTTTTTT.

The chain recombines TRBV19 with TRBJ2-1; 9 bases are shared with TRBD1. Germline V lookup: CDR1 LNHDA, CDR2 SQIVND (reference sequence). The CDR3 runs 15 residues. J gave up 5 bases and V 7 bases, and 9 bases lay outside the gene matches. CDR3 amino acids: CASNPGQGRNNEQFF. Here the CDR3 DNA reads TGTGCCAGTAACCCGGGACAGGGCCGTAACAATGAGCAGTTCTTC.